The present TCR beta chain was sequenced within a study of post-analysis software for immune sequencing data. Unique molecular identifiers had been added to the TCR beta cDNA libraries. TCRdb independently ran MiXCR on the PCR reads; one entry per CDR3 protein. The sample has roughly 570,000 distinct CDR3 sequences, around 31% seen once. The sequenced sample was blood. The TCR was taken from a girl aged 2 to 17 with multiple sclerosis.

The DNA for the CDR3 is TGTGCCAGCAGCTTAGGGGGGTCCGCAGAGACCCAGTACTTC. Translation gives CASSLGGSAETQYF. The chain employs TRBV11-3 and TRBJ2-5; D possibly matches TRBD1 or TRBD2 (5 bases each). The CDR3 has 14 residues. Trimming took 1 base from V and 4 from J, leaving 10 bases between them. Germline loops: CDR1 SGHNT, CDR2 YENEEA.